Sequencing of this T cell receptor beta chain was carried out in a study of blood T cell repertoires in COVID-19. CDR1 MNHNY and CDR2 SVGAGI come from the germline V gene (reference sequence). Deletions cut 5 bases from V and 4 bases from J, with 14 bases between. The CDR3 is 14 residues long. In the study's own analysis: Estimated nucleated cell counts came from reference gene primer amplification. Sequencing used immunoSEQ multiplex PCR; TCRdb keeps in-frame clones, though not all of them. The V and J calls and the clone size are those of that table, but D and trimming were determined from the DNA. The sample includes fewer than 200,000 clones, around 83% of them seen just once.

The sequenced sample consisted of PBMCs or T cells enriched from blood (not recorded which). The sequence derives from a man aged 50 or older who had recovered from COVID-19. The chain couples TRBV6-6 to TRBJ1-1; no clear D gene. The CDR3 loop is CASSPEFWSTEAFF. DNA for the CDR3: TGTGCCAGCAGTCCAGAGTTTTGGAGCACTGAAGCTTTCTTT.